This TCR beta chain was identified during a study of CD8+ T cells in alopecia areata (dated by TCRdb to 2016 to 2019). General notes on the study: Treated patients were enrolled in an open-label pilot trial of oral tofacitinib, 5 to 10 mg twice daily, for moderate-to-severe alopecia areata. Tofacitinib was given for 6 to 18 months, followed by 6 months of follow-up off drug to assess delayed response and recurrence. Disease severity in treated patients was measured with the SALT score, which quantifies the percentage of affected scalp surface area. High-throughput TCRbeta sequencing was used to examine T cell clonal expansion in alopecia areata in both the C3H/HeJ mouse model and human patients. Human TCRbeta sequencing covered scalp tissue and sorted CD4+ and CD8+ peripheral blood T cells from patchy and totalis/universalis alopecia areata patients and healthy controls. Biopsies were taken from tofacitinib-treated patients at baseline and at 4 and 24 weeks of treatment, and a later scalp biopsy was taken in several of the tofacitinib-treated patients. Scalp clonality was compared among normal scalp (n=4), patchy alopecia areata scalp (n=8), and alopecia totalis/universalis scalp (n=8). The RNA source kit depended on sample type: the PAXgene miRNA kit for fixed scalp, the miRNeasy kit for PBMCs, and the RNeasy kit for mouse skin. TCRbeta CDR3 regions were amplified by immunoSEQ multiplex PCR with 35 Vbeta forward and 13 Jbeta reverse primers. General study outcomes and caveats: TCR sequences shared between patients were less clear than in mice, possibly partly because of HLA diversity in the patient population. Because the treated cohort was small and had only one nonresponder, larger studies are needed to examine links between baseline CD8+ expansion and response. During tofacitinib treatment, many expanded lesional clones remained in scalp and blood, and this persistence may partly explain relapse after treatment is stopped. Compared with normal scalp, lesional scalp had higher clonality and more expanded CD8+ clones, particularly in alopecia totalis/universalis, a pattern that suggests antigenic drive. Unlike mouse skin, which is dominated by gammadelta T cells, normal human skin has resident alphabeta T cells that are also sequenced, and this complicates analysis of the scalp TCR repertoire. Tofacitinib significantly decreased scalp clonality and the number of expanded CD8+ clones among the top 100 scalp clones.

This clone was recorded a few times. What this receptor recognizes is not known. Nothing much larger sits one base from this clone, and base qualities are not available. This specimen's time point label, interpreted: 20 to 30 weeks on oral tofacitinib. This sample's treatment or condition label indicates: oral pan-JAK inhibitor, 5-10 mg twice daily. Lesional scalp punch biopsies and peripheral blood were obtained from alopecia areata patients. After PBMCs were isolated by density centrifugation and stained for CD3, CD4 and CD8, a FACSAria was used to sort CD4+ and CD8+ T cells. The library was generated by the immunoSEQ multiplex PCR assay. RNA was extracted from all samples and reverse transcribed into cDNA as template for TCR sequencing. SuperScript III was used for first-strand cDNA synthesis, primed with a 2:1 mix of oligo-dT and random hexamers. A synthetic immune receptor repertoire was used to gauge amplification bias, and whatever bias remained was removed computationally. Per the source publication's procedure: After raw reads were preprocessed to remove errors, the CDR3 was defined following IMGT conventions as running from the conserved cysteine to phenylalanine. Clonality was computed by normalizing Shannon entropy by log2 of the number of productive unique TCRs and subtracting the result from 1. CD4 or CD8 identity of scalp clones was inferred by cross-referencing scalp TCRbeta sequences with sorted blood CD4 and CD8 repertoires. The table comes from immuneACCESS by way of TCRdb, which keeps in-frame sequences with V and J called. Part of the clones is missing from these tables; in studies checked, under half for an unresolved V gene and the rest for unknown reasons. V and J calls plus clone size are reproduced from that table; the DNA served to infer D and trimming. This sample is represented by 190,000 or so clones; roughly 64% of them were singletons. 4.5% to 6% of the sample belongs to the ten largest clones.

The CDR3 covers 15 residues, taking in both the cysteine and the phenylalanine. The only DNA kept is the CDR3, 45 bases in frame from the first base. According to the germline V gene, CDR1 reads SGHRS and CDR2 reads YFSETQ. V lost 3 bases and J lost 10 bases, and the count of bases not matched to a germline gene is 10. The sequence came from a human donor with alopecia areata. The sample here was CD4+ T cells sorted from blood, taken at week 24, from a patient treated with tofacitinib. The rearrangement joined TRBV5-1 to TRBJ1-6; 7 middle bases align to TRBD1. The nucleotide sequence reads TGCGCCAGCAGCTCCGAGACAGGGAAACGATCACCCCTCCACTTT. Its product reads: CASSSETGKRSPLHF.